This TCR beta chain is from a study of cytomegalovirus exposure and HLA in healthy donors. Whole-study findings and limits: Another analysis was done later, and it associated roughly 15,000 TCR beta sequences with HLA alleles at 0.05 false discovery rate.

A multiplex PCR was run with 60 Vbeta primers and 13 Jbeta primers. Generated by immunoSEQ multiplex PCR, the TCRdb table keeps only in-frame clones and is missing some. The sample includes 170,000 or so clones, over 65% of them seen just once. Points on this clone: Its target is not known.

Material: PBMCs. The TCR originated in a woman aged 30 to 39 in good health and CMV-seropositive.

The DNA of the CDR3 is TGTGCCACCGATGGGGAGCGCTACAATGAGCAGTTCTTC. Its translation: CATDGERYNEQFF. The chain couples TRBV7-8 to TRBJ2-1; possible D gene TRBD2, 5 bases. Germline CDR1 SGHVS, CDR2 FQNEAQ. Trimming shortened V by 10 bases and J by 3 bases, and 13 bases separated the two germline ends. The CDR3 has 13 residues.